This TCR beta chain was obtained from a study of cytomegalovirus exposure and HLA in healthy donors. Study context: The use of the same platform for the 130 or so validation repertoires and the 600 to 800 first-cohort repertoires was reported by a later analysis.

TCRdb's table, derived via immunoSEQ multiplex PCR, lists solely in-frame clones and lacks some. The sample comprises 55,000 to 65,000 clones, over 85% of which are singletons, and 0.95% to 1.3% rests with the top ten. Notes on this clone: Antigen unknown.

CDR3 length: 13 amino acids. V was cut by 0 bases and J by 5 bases, with 6 bases left in between. CDR1 and CDR2 from the germline V gene are SGDLS and YYNGEE. Findings and caveats of the study: Cytomegalovirus status was reportedly diagnosed by the classifier with high sensitivity and specificity. Cytomegalovirus association was listed for approximately 160 TCR beta chains.

This receptor was identified in a man aged 18 to 30 in good health and CMV-seronegative. The V and J genes are TRBV9 and TRBJ2-1; D perhaps matches TRBD2 (6 bases). The sequenced sample was PBMCs. CDR3 DNA: TGTGCCAGCAGCGTAGTAGCGGACAATGAGCAGTTCTTC. It encodes CASSVVADNEQFF.